The clone carrying this T cell receptor beta chain was counted between two and nine times. The antigen remains unidentified. TCRdb itself ran the 5' RACE reads through MiXCR, one entry per CDR3 protein. The sample lists hundreds of thousands of distinct CDR3 sequences; around 11% were seen once. The data stem from a study of CD8 T cells in ankylosing spondylitis. Study-wide results and limits: Ankylosing spondylitis blood seemed to carry a telltale TCR beta motif made of under ten highly homologous variants. CD8+ by phenotype, disease-linked clones were relatively rare in peripheral blood. Both synovial fluid and blood in reactive arthritis had previously been reported to carry some motif variants.

The sample comprised blood, either unsorted or a sorted T cell fraction (not recorded which). The receptor comes from a male donor with ankylosing spondylitis.

The CDR3 loop reads CATSRKTLSSTDTQYF. The DNA for the CDR3 is TGTGCCACCAGCAGAAAGACACTCTCAAGCACAGATACGCAGTATTTT. This sequence joins TRBV15 and TRBJ2-3; no firm D call. This CDR3 has 16 residues. CDR1 is LNHNV, CDR2 YYDKDF, per germline (reference sequence). Trimming took 2 bases from V and 0 from J, leaving 12 bases between them.